One TCR beta chain is described in this entry. Its antigen has not been determined. Base quality data are lacking; no much larger clone is found one base away. The data stem from a study of blood T cells in healthy people across ages (dated by TCRdb to the mid-2010s). For context, the study as a whole: In model experiments, roughly one uniquely barcoded TCR beta cDNA molecule per two T cells was captured by template switching. Donors were grouped into four age groups: young (average approximately 16 years), middle-aged (about 40), aged (62) and long-lived (approximately 78). To track age-related changes in TCR beta repertoire diversity, the study relied on deep sequencing normalized with unique cDNA molecular identifiers. Using the same blood draw, the study looked at two additional independent replicas of 1 million unique cDNA reads for two donors, one aged 18 to 30 and the other aged 80 or older. Results and caveats for the whole study, not just this receptor: The percentage of naive T cells measured by flow cytometry correlated strongly with observed TCR beta diversity. Observed TCR beta diversity per million T cells fell roughly linearly with age, and a significant reduction was already apparent by age approximately 41. Estimates of total diversity based on one million sequenced T cells were regarded as lower bounds and as underestimates. The CMV infection status of donors was not known, potentially confounding age-related changes in expanded clonotypes. Compared with the aged group, the long-lived group had more naive CD4+ T cells, fewer expanded clones and increased TCR diversity, suggesting age selection. Because profiling used bulk unsorted PBMCs, naive and antigen-experienced compartments could not be compared conclusively.

The donors were a few dozen Caucasian individuals from Russia, aged roughly 6 to 100 years, who were systemically healthy. Ten milliliters of peripheral blood were drawn from each donor into EDTA-treated Vacutainer tubes. Ficoll-Paque density-gradient centrifugation was used to isolate PBMCs, with at least 6.5 million per sample. Total RNA was extracted from PBMCs with Trizol reagent, with at least 5 micrograms obtained per sample. For every donor, an aliquot of PBMCs went through flow cytometry to measure the percentages of naive CD45RAhigh/CD27high T cells. CDR1 and CDR2, looked up from the germline V gene (reference sequence), are SEHNR and FQNEAQ. Trimming removed 5 bases from V and 3 bases from J, leaving 22 bases between the germline ends. From the cysteine through the phenylalanine, the CDR3 covers 17 amino acids. CDR3 DNA is the only sequence kept; it has 51 bases, read in frame from the first base.

The library was prepared using 5' RACE. Data came from an Illumina HiSeq 2500. The second PCR ran for roughly 6 to 11 cycles and used a J-beta primer mix along with a sample-barcoded 5' primer. A template-switch 5' adaptor carrying 12 random nucleotides introduced a unique molecular identifier onto each TCR beta cDNA molecule. Each sample yielded at least 2.5 million CDR3-containing paired-end reads. The Mint cDNA synthesis kit, primed by a TRBC-specific oligonucleotide, was used to synthesize first-strand cDNA from all RNA. Following uracil-DNA glycosylase treatment, all cDNA underwent a first 18-cycle PCR with the universal primers M1SS and BC2_uni_R. Turning to the authors' computational methods: For normalization, 1 million high-quality reads were randomly selected from each sample, with every read carrying a distinct molecular identifier. Instead of being binned into consensus sequences, reads that shared molecular identifiers were thrown out. CDR3 identification, clonotype clustering and error correction used MiTCR with a Q25 quality threshold and the strictest error-elimination algorithm. Lower-bound total TCR beta diversity was estimated with a nonparametric unseen species model using Euler transformation. The public reads were reanalyzed by TCRdb: fastp trimming at Q25, MiXCR alignment, in-frame beta chains only. Each CDR3 protein appears once, grouped with its most common genes and DNA. The V and J calls shown here were made by TCRdb, not taken from the authors' results. The sample table shows 780,000 or so distinct CDR3 sequences, and around 25% are seen once. Approximately 4% of the sample belongs to the ten largest clones.

This same sample was also taken into another study, of T cells of mothers and their children. As described in the second report: The donors were nine systemically healthy Caucasian individuals, made up of three mothers and their six children. cDNA synthesis consumed the entire amount of extracted RNA, loaded at about 1.5 ug RNA in each 15 ul reaction. In the second PCR, the M1S primer added sample barcodes and 2-4 random nucleotides. Over 8.5 million TCR beta CDR3 reads came from each mother, compared with some 3 million reads from each child. Thymic selection similarly shapes TCR recombination output in related and unrelated pairs, with minor effect from inherited differences. Related mother-child pairs always showed normalized repertoire overlap that was slightly higher than in unrelated mother-child pairs, though the difference was never significant. With a sensitivity of roughly 93 clones per million clonotypes, no persistent microchimeric T cell clones were detected. In the study, deep NGS was used to compare the TCR beta repertoires of mothers and children, and features distinguishing related mother-child pairs from unrelated individuals were sought. On average, the children were about 10 +/- 4 years old, while the mothers were approximately 40 +/- 4 years old. After adapter ligation with NEBNext reagents, the libraries were sequenced on Illumina HiSeq 2000 with 100+100 nt paired-end reads. To prevent cross-contamination, the mother and child libraries were prepared a month apart and were sequenced in separate runs. Each donor had between 500,000 and 2,000,000 distinct TCR beta clonotypes identified. Naive TCR beta clonotypes were estimated from low-frequency clonotypes matched to each donor's FACS-determined naive share, without sorting.

The sample consisted of blood. The chain was built from TRBV7-9 and TRBJ2-5; the D gene is perhaps TRBD1 or TRBD2, each of them matching over 5 bases. The receptor's source is a boy aged 5 to 17 in good health. Here is the DNA: TGTGCCAGCAGCCTATTACTCAACCGGGACGGGGAAGAGACCCAGTACTTC. This is translated as CASSLLLNRDGEETQYF.